This T cell receptor beta chain was observed in a study of blood T cell repertoires in COVID-19. In the study overall: T cells, B-cell-depleted T cells, or PBMCs supplied cDNA or gDNA.

This clone was seen once. Original handling: How many nucleated cells were present was estimated from reference gene primer amplification. Profiling relied on immunoSEQ multiplex PCR, and the TCRdb table lists in-frame clones only, not all of them. V, J and clone size derive from that table, while D and trimming were established from the DNA sequence. The sample lists 250,000 to 350,000 clones, 75% to 90% occurring once. Germline CDR1 is MRHNA and CDR2 is SNTAGT. V shed 2 bases and J 3 bases; nucleotides not matched to a gene: 10. The CDR3 is 17 residues long. The source of this sequence is a woman in her forties or fifties who had recovered from COVID-19. The material sequenced was PBMCs or T cells enriched from blood (not recorded which). V is TRBV6-4 and J is TRBJ2-7; 10 bases fit TRBD1. CDR3: CASSDPIPRDRGYEQYF. The CDR3 region has the DNA TGTGCCAGCAGTGACCCTATTCCCCGGGACAGGGGCTACGAGCAGTACTTC.